The 31 T cell receptor beta chains below were found in one sample sequenced in a study of T-cell reconstitution after alpha-beta-depleted transplantation in children. The TCRbeta library was prepared with unique molecular identifiers. TCRdb re-called the PCR reads through MiXCR, storing one row per CDR3 protein. This repertoire shows around 240,000 distinct CDR3 sequences, roughly a tenth found once; its top ten account for less than 6%. The sequences come from PBMCs from the stem cell graft donor, collected from the stem cell graft. The receptor set was obtained from a human donor who donated a stem cell graft to a child with SCID.

This clonotype was observed at least ten times. The chain recombines TRBV12-3 or TRBV12-4 with TRBJ2-5; TRBD2 matches 13 bases. J lost 3 bases, V lost 3 bases, and 1 base had no gene match. This CDR3 is 15 amino acids long. In DNA form, the CDR3 reads TGTGCCAGCAGTTTCGGACTAGCGGGGGAAGAGACCCAGTACTTC. It encodes CASSFGLAGEETQYF.

As regards this clonotype: Just one base apart from a much larger clone, this may be a read error. The V and J genes are TRBV6-4 and TRBJ2-2; 8 nucleotides align to TRBD2. The CDR3 is made up of 15 amino acids. Per the germline V gene, CDR1 is MRHNA and CDR2 is SNTAGT. CDR3 nucleotide sequence: TGTGCCAGCACTCCCGTGGCGGGGGGCACCGGGGATCTGTTTTTT. This translates into CASTPVAGGTGDLFF.

This clonotype turned up a few times. The chain uses TRBV5-1 and TRBJ2-2, with D perhaps TRBD2 (6 bases). This CDR3 contains 15 residues. Trimming left V 4 bases short and J 7 bases short, with 17 bases between. Germline V CDR1 and CDR2: SGHRS, YFSETQ. The CDR3 spells CASSPRPAGGGELFF. CDR3 in DNA: TGCGCCAGCAGCCCACGGCCAGCGGGCGGCGGGGAGCTGTTTTTT.

This clonotype has a count of ten or more. This chain connects TRBV5-1 to TRBJ1-2, with D possibly matching TRBD1 (5 bases). This CDR3 is 17 amino acids long. Germline V gene data show CDR1 as SGHRS and CDR2 as YFSETQ. Trimming shortened V by 0 bases and J by 2 bases, and 17 bases separated the two germline ends. The CDR3 reads CASSLGVEGIRNYGYTF. The CDR3 region has the DNA TGCGCCAGCAGCTTGGGGGTAGAGGGGATAAGGAACTATGGCTACACCTTC.

This clonotype was seen at least ten times. The chain employs TRBV6-5 and TRBJ2-7; D might be TRBD2 (5 bases). Germline-derived CDR1 and CDR2 are MNHEY and SVGAGI. Trimming shortened V by 6 bases and J by 2 bases, and 14 bases separated the two germline ends. This CDR3 is built from 14 residues. CDR3: CASRQTTSTYEQYF. DNA for the CDR3: TGTGCCAGCAGACAGACTACCTCCACCTACGAGCAGTACTTC.

There are many counts of this clonotype. This CDR3 reads CSTHYVGGLGDTQYF. The CDR3 nucleotides read TGCAGTACACATTATGTGGGGGGGCTGGGAGATACGCAGTATTTT. V gene TRBV20-1 combines with J gene TRBJ2-3; weak D call: TRBD2 (7 bases). The CDR3 runs to 15 residues. Trimming took off 8 bases at V and 5 bases at J, with 23 bases between the two ends. CDR1 is DFQATT and CDR2 is SNEGSKA in the germline V gene (reference sequence).

This clonotype was observed at least ten times. The genes are TRBV11-2 and TRBJ2-5; D uncertain. Per germline, CDR1 SGHAT and CDR2 FQNNGV. V shed 1 base and J shed 4 bases, with 10 bases lying between them. The CDR3 totals 14 residues. In DNA form, the CDR3 reads TGTGCCAGCAGCTTAGGGTGGGCGCGAGAGACCCAGTACTTC. Protein: CASSLGWARETQYF.

The genes are TRBV5-5 and TRBJ1-1; D gene unclear. The V and J ends lost 1 base and 2 bases respectively, with 12 bases between them. Germline V gene data show CDR1 as SGHKS and CDR2 as YYEKEE (reference sequence). The CDR3 extends over 15 amino acids. CDR3 DNA sequence: TGTGCCAGCAGCTTGATGCTACCGGCTAACACTGAAGCTTTCTTT. It is translated as CASSLMLPANTEAFF.

This clonotype was observed at least ten times. The V and J genes are TRBV11-2 and TRBJ1-6; 10 bases map to TRBD1. Germline V gene lookup returns CDR1 SGHAT and CDR2 FQNNGV. V dropped 3 bases and J dropped 0; count of bases not matched to a gene: 2. The CDR3 contains 17 residues. CDR3: CASSFWTGGSYNSPLHF. The CDR3 DNA reads as TGTGCCAGCAGCTTTTGGACAGGGGGCTCCTATAATTCACCCCTCCACTTT. The full variable domain, its missing parts supplied by reference TRBV11-2 and TRBJ1-6, is EAGVAQSPRYKIIEKRQSVAFWCNPISGHATLYWYQQILGQGPKLLIQFQNNGVVDDSQLPKDRFSAERLKGVDSTLKIQPAKLEDSAVYLCASSFWTGGSYNSPLHFGNGTRLTVT.

This clonotype was seen at least ten times. The chain employs TRBV4-2 and TRBJ2-5; no reliable D call. This CDR3 region has 13 residues. Germline V lookup: CDR1 LGHNA, CDR2 YNFKEQ. V was trimmed by 4 bases and J by 1 base, leaving 7 bases between them. The CDR3 sequence: CASSPRIQETQYF. The CDR3 DNA follows: TGTGCCAGCAGCCCCCGCATCCAAGAGACCCAGTACTTC.

This clonotype appeared many times. The V gene is TRBV28, the J gene TRBJ2-3; D possibly uses TRBD1 or TRBD2 (5 bases each). The CDR3 spans 16 residues. Germline V lookup: CDR1 MDHEN, CDR2 SYDVKM. V was pared by 2 bases and J by 1 base, with 13 bases between. The CDR3 region has the DNA TGTGCCAGCAGTTTAGTTTCGGGGCCTGGCACAGATACGCAGTATTTT. Translating gives CASSLVSGPGTDTQYF. Full variable domain (outside the CDR3, taken from reference TRBV28 and TRBJ2-3): DVKVTQSSRYLVKRTGEKVFLECVQDMDHENMFWYRQDPGLGLRLIYFSYDVKMKEKGDIPEGYSVSREKKERFSLILESASTNQTSMYLCASSLVSGPGTDTQYFGPGTRLTVL.

The CDR3 DNA reads as TGTGCCAGTAGTATCAACAGTGGATTCAGCTCAAGCTCCTATAATTCACCCCTCCACTTT. This gives the protein CASSINSGFSSSSYNSPLHF. The chain couples TRBV19 to TRBJ1-6, with D unresolved. CDR1 and CDR2 (germline): LNHDA, SQIVND (reference sequence). Trimming removed 3 bases from V and 0 bases from J, with 21 bases in between. This CDR3 spans 20 amino acids.

This clonotype has a count of ten or more. The rearrangement joins TRBV10-3 to TRBJ1-6; TRBD1 matches at 7 bases. The CDR3 loop spans 14 amino acids. With 8 bases clipped from V and 10 bases from J, the junction kept 11 bases outside the gene matches. CDR1 ENHRY and CDR2 SYGVKD come from the germline V gene. CDR3 sequence: CAISETGNGSPLHF. The CDR3 nucleotides are TGTGCCATCTCCGAGACAGGGAATGGGTCACCCCTCCACTTT.

This clonotype occurred a few times. The CDR3 nucleotides read TGTGCCAGCAGTTACATCAGCGGGGGGTGGTACAATGAGCAGTTCTTC. This translates into CASSYISGGWYNEQFF. The chain employs TRBV6-5 and TRBJ2-1; the match to TRBD2 covers 9 bases. The junction had 6 bases not matched to a gene; V was cut back by 2 bases and J by 4 bases. Germline V CDR1 and CDR2: MNHEY, SVGAGI. The CDR3 sequence is 16 residues long.

In its sample, this clonotype was seen many times. V usage is TRBV24-1 and J usage is TRBJ2-3; no firm D call. This CDR3 is built from 13 residues. The V gene lost 4 bases and the J gene lost 0 bases, with 4 bases spanning the gap. The V gene's germline CDR1 is KGHDR and CDR2 SFDVKD. This chain's CDR3 is CATSEASTDTQYF. CDR3 nucleotides: TGTGCCACCAGTGAGGCTAGCACAGATACGCAGTATTTT.

This clonotype was picked up many times. This sequence joins TRBV7-2 and TRBJ2-1; D might be TRBD2 (6 bases). V dropped 5 bases and J dropped 5 bases, with 19 bases sitting between them. This CDR3 is built from 16 residues. CDR1 SGHTA and CDR2 FQGNSA come from the germline V gene. The CDR3 reads CASSLREPGFHNEQFF. In DNA, the CDR3 is TGTGCCAGCAGCCTACGGGAGCCCGGCTTCCACAATGAGCAGTTCTTC.

This clonotype has a count of ten or more. The rearrangement uses TRBV6-5 and TRBJ1-5; perhaps TRBD1 as D (6 bases). Germline values: CDR1 MNHEY, CDR2 SVGAGI. The CDR3 has 17 residues. The V and J ends lost 6 bases and 0 bases respectively, with 18 bases between them. The CDR3 region has the DNA TGTGCCAGCAGGTCGAGAGGGGGAGGGGGTAGCAATCAGCCCCAGCATTTT. Protein product: CASRSRGGGGSNQPQHF.

This clonotype was observed at least ten times. V usage is TRBV6-5 and J usage is TRBJ2-3; D remains unclear. Germline V CDR1 and CDR2: MNHEY, SVGAGI. The CDR3 extends over 14 amino acids. V lost 5 bases and J lost 0, with 9 bases in between. CDR3 bases: TGTGCCAGCAGTAACCTAGGGAGCACAGATACGCAGTATTTT. Protein sequence: CASSNLGSTDTQYF.

This clonotype has at least ten counts. This chain connects TRBV6-5 to TRBJ1-2, with no clear D. The V end was cut by 2 bases, the J end by 4 bases, with 17 bases between. CDR1 and CDR2 (germline): MNHEY, SVGAGI. This CDR3 has 16 amino acids. The CDR3: CASSYSSLSRVYGYTF. The CDR3 nucleotides are TGTGCCAGCAGTTACAGTTCTCTGTCTAGGGTCTATGGCTACACCTTC.

This clonotype was recorded at least ten times. V gene TRBV27 combines with J gene TRBJ2-7; D is perhaps TRBD2 (5 bases). The CDR3 has 13 amino acids. Germline CDR1 is MNHEY and CDR2 is SMNVEV (reference sequence). V lost 5 bases and J 3 bases, leaving 11 bases between the germline ends. Here the CDR3 DNA reads TGTGCCAGCAGTCCCTCCGGGGACTACGAGCAGTACTTC. This gives the protein CASSPSGDYEQYF.

The chain has TRBV15 and TRBJ2-1; possible D gene TRBD2, 5 bases. Germline V gene lookup returns CDR1 LNHNV and CDR2 YYDKDF (reference sequence). V was shortened by 0 bases and J by 0 bases, with 9 bases between the two germline ends. The CDR3 is 16 amino acids. CDR3 region: CATSRDLGSSYNEQFF. In DNA form, the CDR3 reads TGTGCCACCAGCAGAGATTTGGGGAGCTCCTACAATGAGCAGTTCTTC.

This clonotype has ten or more counts. CDR3 DNA sequence: TGTGCCAGCAGCTTATTGGGACTAGCGGCGGCCGGGGAGCTGTTTTTT. This sequence encodes CASSLLGLAAAGELFF. V usage is TRBV13 and J usage is TRBJ2-2; 11 nucleotides align to TRBD2. Unmatched junction bases numbered 5, after V lost 2 bases and J lost 6 bases. This CDR3 spans 16 amino acids. Germline V gene lookup returns CDR1 PRHDT and CDR2 FYEKMQ (reference sequence). The entire variable domain, with the rest obtained from reference TRBV13 and TRBJ2-2, is as follows: AAGVIQSPRHLIKEKRETATLKCYPIPRHDTVYWYQQGPGQDPQFLISFYEKMQSDKGSIPDRFSAQQFSDYHSELNMSSLELGDSALYFCASSLLGLAAAGELFFGEGSRLTVL.

In its sample, this clonotype was seen many times. This chain joins TRBV20-1 and TRBJ2-1; 10 bases agree with TRBD2. This CDR3 spans 16 amino acids. CDR1 DFQATT and CDR2 SNEGSKA come from the germline V gene (reference sequence). Trimming at V came to 2 bases and at J to 5 bases, leaving 9 bases not matched to a gene. This CDR3 reads CSARRLSGGINNEQFF. Here the CDR3 DNA reads TGCAGTGCTAGAAGACTTAGCGGGGGGATAAACAATGAGCAGTTCTTC.

This clonotype has more than one count but fewer than ten. This chain links TRBV24-1 with TRBJ1-1; no clear D. The V end was cut by 9 bases, the J end by 4 bases, with 14 bases between. Germline values: CDR1 KGHDR, CDR2 SFDVKD. The CDR3 has 13 amino acids. The CDR3 sequence is CATSGSPSTEAFF. Here the CDR3 DNA reads TGTGCCACCTCAGGCTCTCCGAGCACTGAAGCTTTCTTT.

This clonotype was counted many times. The chain couples TRBV7-9 to TRBJ2-3; D may be TRBD1 or TRBD2 (5 bases each). The V gene lost 4 bases and the J gene lost 4 bases, with 12 bases spanning the gap. CDR1 SEHNR and CDR2 FQNEAQ come from the germline V gene (reference sequence). This CDR3 is 14 amino acids long. The CDR3, as DNA: TGTGCCAGCAGCTCGCAGGGAGTGCCAGATACGCAGTATTTT. Translating it yields CASSSQGVPDTQYF.

The sample holds many counts of this clonotype. The chain uses TRBV5-1 and TRBJ1-2, with D possibly being TRBD1 (6 bases). V gave up 1 base and J gave up 3 bases, with 10 bases separating them. Per the germline V gene, CDR1 is SGHRS and CDR2 is YFSETQ. CDR3 size: 14 residues. DNA of the CDR3: TGCGCCAGCAGCTTGCAAGGGGGGGACTATGGCTACACCTTC. This gives the protein CASSLQGGDYGYTF.

The rearrangement joins TRBV2 to TRBJ1-5, with TRBD1 matching 7 bases. This CDR3 region has 14 residues. Germline lookup yields CDR1 SNHLY and CDR2 FYNNEI. Unmatched junction bases numbered 7, after V lost 5 bases and J lost 6 bases. The CDR3 DNA reads as TGTGCCAGCAGTCCTAGACAGGGCGGTCAGCCCCAGCATTTT. Protein sequence: CASSPRQGGQPQHF.

This clonotype was detected many times. Here the CDR3 DNA reads TGTGCCAGCAGCCAGCTAACCGGGACCCCACGGGAGACCCAGTACTTC. Protein product: CASSQLTGTPRETQYF. The chain couples TRBV3-1 to TRBJ2-5, with D perhaps being TRBD1 or TRBD2 (5 bases each). The CDR3 spans 16 residues. V was clipped by 3 bases and J by 5 bases, with 19 bases between them. CDR1 LGHDT and CDR2 YNNKEL come from the germline V gene (reference sequence).

The table lists this clonotype with many counts. The chain combines TRBV5-1 with TRBJ2-1; 7 bases match TRBD2. V lost 0 bases and J lost 4; bases outside the gene matches: 13. Germline CDR1 reads SGHRS; CDR2 reads YFSETQ. The CDR3 sequence is 18 residues long. Written as DNA, the CDR3 is TGCGCCAGCAGCTTGGTTGCTAGCGGCTCGAACCTATACAATGAGCAGTTCTTC. It codes for CASSLVASGSNLYNEQFF. Supplemented by reference TRBV5-1 and TRBJ2-1, the full variable domain reads KAGVTQTPRYLIKTRGQQVTLSCSPISGHRSVSWYQQTPGQGLQFLFEYFSETQRNKGNFPGRFSGRQFSNSRSEMNVSTLELGDSALYLCASSLVASGSNLYNEQFFGPGTRLTVL.

This clonotype has ten or more counts. The chain couples TRBV3-1 to TRBJ1-1, with 8 bases matching TRBD1. The trim removed 4 bases at V and 8 bases at J, leaving 18 bases unmatched. This CDR3 is 17 amino acids long. CDR1 and CDR2 (germline): LGHDT, YNNKEL (reference sequence). This CDR3 reads CASSPNSLQRDRLEAFF. Written as DNA, the CDR3 is TGTGCCAGCAGCCCCAATTCTCTGCAGAGGGACAGGTTAGAAGCTTTCTTT.

This clonotype showed up many times. J is TRBJ2-1 and V is TRBV24-1; possibly TRBD1 for D (6 bases). The CDR3 is made up of 15 amino acids. Trimming removed 1 base from V and 9 bases from J, with 15 bases in between. Germline CDR1 and CDR2: KGHDR and SFDVKD. The CDR3 loop is CATSDFETGSAEQFF. DNA of the CDR3: TGTGCCACCAGTGATTTTGAAACAGGGTCGGCTGAGCAGTTCTTC.